These 12 T cell receptor beta chains were sequenced from one sample in a study of CD8+CD57+ T cells in acquired aplastic anemia. Template material for TCR beta VDJ and CDR3 profiling consisted of genomic DNA. Using its own MiXCR run on the reads, TCRdb lists one record per CDR3 protein. The sample has around 190,000 distinct CDR3 sequences; around 50% are singletons. Sequencing was carried out using sorted CD4+, CD8+, or CD8+CD57+ T cells (not recorded which) from PBMCs. Receptors originate from a human donor in good health, serving as a control.

This clonotype was counted between two and nine times. Since a much larger clone is just one base distant, this may be a read error. The rearrangement uses TRBV14 and TRBJ2-5, with D tentatively TRBD2 (6 bases). The CDR3 runs 16 residues. Germline values: CDR1 SGHDN, CDR2 FVKESK. CDR3 nucleotide sequence: TGTGCCAGCAGCCAAGTTATCGGGGGTCATCAAGAGACCCGGTACTTC. Its translation is CASSQVIGGHQETRYF.

This clonotype was found many times. This sequence joins TRBV7-2 and TRBJ1-3; tentative D call: TRBD1 (5 bases). From germline, CDR1 is SGHTA and CDR2 FQGNSA. The CDR3 consists of 15 residues. V lost 3 bases and J 2 bases, leaving 11 bases between the germline ends. CDR3 region: CASSFQGGTGNTIYF. DNA of the CDR3: TGTGCCAGCAGCTTCCAGGGAGGCACTGGAAACACCATATATTTT. The full variable domain, with the rest looked up from reference TRBV7-2 and TRBJ1-3, is GAGVSQSPSNKVTEKGKDVELRCDPISGHTALYWYRQSLGQGLEFLIYFQGNSAPDKSGLPSDRFSAERTGGSVSTLTIQRTQQEDSAVYLCASSFQGGTGNTIYFGEGSWLTVV.

There are many counts of this clonotype. The chain couples TRBV19 to TRBJ1-6; D is uncertain. Per the germline V gene, CDR1 is LNHDA and CDR2 is SQIVND (reference sequence). The CDR3 is 15 residues long. V shed 3 bases and J shed 7 bases, with 13 bases lying between them. The CDR3 DNA reads as TGTGCCAGTAGTATGCCCGGGATCAGAAATTCACCCCTCCACTTT. This codes for CASSMPGIRNSPLHF.

The chain uses TRBV10-2 and TRBJ2-7; TRBD1 aligns across 10 bases. The V and J ends lost 7 bases and 5 bases, in that order; junction bases with no gene match: 11. CDR1 and CDR2 (germline): WSHSY, SAAADI. The CDR3 loop spans 15 amino acids. The CDR3 region is CASNAGTGVRNEQYF. The CDR3 region has the DNA TGCGCCAGCAACGCCGGGACAGGGGTCCGTAACGAGCAGTACTTC.

This clonotype was counted many times. The chain couples TRBV7-2 to TRBJ1-3; D ambiguous. This CDR3 is built from 15 residues. Between the trimmed V and J ends, which lost 2 bases and 0 bases, there was a span of 8 bases. Germline values: CDR1 SGHTA, CDR2 FQGNSA. CDR3 loop: CASSLLGISGNTIYF. The DNA for the CDR3 is TGTGCCAGCAGCTTACTAGGGATCTCTGGAAACACCATATATTTT.

J is TRBJ1-6 and V is TRBV2, with D possibly matching TRBD1 (5 bases). Germline assignment: CDR1 SNHLY and CDR2 FYNNEI. The CDR3 has 14 residues. V shed 6 bases and J shed 9 bases, with 15 bases lying between them. The CDR3 is CASRWARVGSPLHF. For the CDR3, the DNA is TGTGCCAGCAGATGGGCCAGGGTGGGTTCACCCCTCCACTTT.

This CDR3 is CATSRGGEANEKLFF. The CDR3 DNA follows: TGTGCCACCAGCAGAGGGGGGGAAGCTAATGAAAAACTGTTTTTT. The V and J genes are TRBV15 and TRBJ1-4; TRBD1 might be the D (5 bases). The CDR3 is 15 residues long. Germline values: CDR1 LNHNV, CDR2 YYDKDF (reference sequence). The V end was cut by 1 base, the J end by 3 bases, with 9 bases between.

Regarding this clonotype: A much larger clone is a single base away; this may be a read error. Without the conserved terminal phenylalanine or tryptophan, this CDR3 likely stems from a read error. V gene TRBV30 combines with J gene TRBJ1-6; unclear D gene. Germline CDR1 reads GTSNPN; CDR2 reads SVGIG (reference sequence). This CDR3 has 13 amino acids. V gave up 5 bases and J gave up 3 bases, with 8 bases separating them. The chain's CDR3 is CAWGISYNSPLHS. The CDR3, as DNA: TGTGCCTGGGGGATCAGCTATAATTCACCCCTCCACTCT.

To note about this clonotype: The CDR3 carries no conserved terminal phenylalanine or tryptophan, so it likely arises from a read error. The chain couples TRBV7-6 to TRBJ1-6; D call uncertain. Germline V gene sequence: CDR1 SGHVS, CDR2 FNYEAQ. This CDR3 spans 15 amino acids. The CDR3 DNA reads as TGTGCCAGCAGCTTTGGTAACAGCTATAGTTCACCCCTCCACCTT. Translation: CASSFGNSYSSPLHL.

The genes are TRBV7-8 and TRBJ2-7, with 10 bases lining up with TRBD1. The trim removed 8 bases at V and 0 bases at J, leaving 10 bases unmatched. Germline assignment: CDR1 SGHVS and CDR2 FQNEAQ. The CDR3 sequence is 16 residues long. CDR3 DNA: TGTGCCAGCCCTATTACCGGGACAGGGGTCTCCTACGAGCAGTACTTC. Translation: CASPITGTGVSYEQYF.

This clonotype came up many times. The J gene is TRBJ1-6, the V gene TRBV28; no reliable D call. Germline CDR1 and CDR2: MDHEN and SYDVKM. The CDR3 covers 14 residues. V lost 7 bases and J lost 0, with 7 bases in between. The CDR3 DNA follows: TGTGCCAGCAAACAAAGCTCCTATAATTCACCCCTCCACTTT. Amino acids: CASKQSSYNSPLHF.

This clonotype has just one count. This may arise from a read error, as a much more abundant clone is one base away. The V and J genes are TRBV2 and TRBJ2-4; D uncertain. Germline CDR1 is SNHLY and CDR2 is FYNNEI. Between the trimmed V and J ends, which lost 1 base and 2 bases, there was a span of 15 bases. The CDR3 loop spans 17 amino acids. The CDR3 bases are TGTGCCAGCAGTGAAGTTCCGGCGGAGTTTCCCAAAAACATTCAGTACTTC. Translated, it gives CASSEVPAEFPKNIQYF.